This T cell receptor beta chain is drawn from a study of response to subunit inactivated influenza vaccine. TCRdb analysed the RT-PCR reads with MiXCR anew, one entry per CDR3 protein. The sample records roughly 460,000 distinct CDR3 sequences, 9.5% to 13% being singletons. This CDR3 spans 17 amino acids. Germline V gives CDR1 SGHRS, CDR2 YFSETQ. After removal of 3 bases from V and 0 bases from J, the junction contained 4 bases not matched to a gene. The J gene is TRBJ2-5, the V gene TRBV5-1; TRBD2 matches 14 bases. The source of this sequence is a man aged 45-60 years who received an inactivated influenza vaccine. The starting material was PBMCs from blood, obtained about 40 days after vaccination. CDR3 coding DNA: TGCGCCAGCAGCTCCGGGACTAGCGGGGGATACCAAGAGACCCAGTACTTC. Protein: CASSSGTSGGYQETQYF.